This TCR beta chain is drawn from a study of blood T cell repertoires in COVID-19. Study-wide context: Sources were T cells, B-cell-depleted T cells, or PBMCs; the material itself was cDNA or gDNA.

The CDR3 runs 13 residues. The germline V gene encodes CDR1 SGHTA and CDR2 FQGTGA. Trimming took 4 bases from V and 6 from J, leaving 10 bases between them. The assay was immunoSEQ multiplex PCR, and TCRdb's table has in-frame clones only and misses some. The sample has approximately 60,000 clones; around 79% are singletons. The source of this sequence is a man aged 55 to 70 with acute or convalescent COVID-19. The sample comprised peripheral blood. The chain uses TRBV7-3 and TRBJ2-4; perhaps TRBD1 as D (5 bases). CDR3 nucleotides: TGTGCCAGCAGCTCCGGACAAGGAAACATTCAGTACTTC. Encoded protein: CASSSGQGNIQYF. The variable domain in full, with the rest retrieved from reference TRBV7-3 and TRBJ2-4, is GAGVSQTPSNKVTEKGKYVELRCDPISGHTALYWYRQSLGQGPEFLIYFQGTGAADDSGLPNDRFFAVRPEGSVSTLKIQRTERGDSAVYLCASSSGQGNIQYFGAGTRLSVL.